This T cell receptor (beta chain) was observed in a study of identical twins. This clonotype came up many times. Its specificity is not known. CDR3 size: 13 residues. Germline V gives CDR1 SGHTA, CDR2 FQGNSA. The germline V and J ends were trimmed by 4 bases and 8 bases, with 11 bases remaining between them. TCRdb reanalysed the 5' RACE reads using MiXCR and keeps one entry per CDR3 protein. There are over 250,000 distinct CDR3 sequences in the sample; roughly 9.7% occur only once, and approximately 6.6% lies in the top ten. General study points: The study reached conclusions through statistical analysis that was cross-sectional, not following the same donors. Possibly, invariant MAIT and iNKT cells partly confounded zero-insertion analyses. Among monozygotic twins, out-of-frame TCR alpha sharing exceeded what models predicted.

These data were also filed under a second study, of yellow fever vaccine responses in identical twins.

The source material was CD8+ T cells sorted from blood. This TCR came from a woman aged 18-29 years in good health. This rearrangement joins TRBV7-2 to TRBJ1-4; D remains ambiguous. CDR3: CASSSTIYEKLFF. DNA for the CDR3: TGTGCCAGCAGCTCAACCATTTACGAAAAACTGTTTTTT.